This record covers a single T cell receptor (beta chain). Its antigen is undetermined. Since a much larger clone is just one base distant, this may be a read error. CDR3 length: 15 residues. CDR1 and CDR2 from the germline V gene are GTSNPN and SVGIG (reference sequence). The data are from a study of T cells in Graves' hyperthyroidism and ophthalmopathy. Study-level findings and limits: In the blood, most expanded thyroid clonotypes above 0.001 appeared as well. Ophthalmopathy, which appeared later, was predicted by the model a median roughly 6.4 months before onset.

Inclusion characteristics of ophthalmopathy patients comprised a Clinical Activity Score of at least 3, a NOSPECS grade of at least 4, and duration under 3 months. Every diagnosis used clinical symptoms, serum thyroxine and TRAb, thyroid ultrasound and orbital computed tomography. What was amplified from RNA transcripts were TCR beta CDR3 regions. The HTBI set primed first-round TCR CDR3 RT-PCR. TCRdb itself ran the multiplex PCR reads through MiXCR, one entry per CDR3 protein. The sample consists of about 610,000 distinct CDR3 sequences, more than 15% of them appearing once. The J gene is TRBJ1-5, the V gene TRBV30, with D perhaps TRBD1 (6 bases). The sequenced sample was blood. The TCR originated in a woman in her forties with Graves' ophthalmopathy. CDR3 coding DNA: TGTACCTGGAGCCTTGCACAGGGTGGCGATCAGCCCCAGCATTTT. It translates to CTWSLAQGGDQPQHF.